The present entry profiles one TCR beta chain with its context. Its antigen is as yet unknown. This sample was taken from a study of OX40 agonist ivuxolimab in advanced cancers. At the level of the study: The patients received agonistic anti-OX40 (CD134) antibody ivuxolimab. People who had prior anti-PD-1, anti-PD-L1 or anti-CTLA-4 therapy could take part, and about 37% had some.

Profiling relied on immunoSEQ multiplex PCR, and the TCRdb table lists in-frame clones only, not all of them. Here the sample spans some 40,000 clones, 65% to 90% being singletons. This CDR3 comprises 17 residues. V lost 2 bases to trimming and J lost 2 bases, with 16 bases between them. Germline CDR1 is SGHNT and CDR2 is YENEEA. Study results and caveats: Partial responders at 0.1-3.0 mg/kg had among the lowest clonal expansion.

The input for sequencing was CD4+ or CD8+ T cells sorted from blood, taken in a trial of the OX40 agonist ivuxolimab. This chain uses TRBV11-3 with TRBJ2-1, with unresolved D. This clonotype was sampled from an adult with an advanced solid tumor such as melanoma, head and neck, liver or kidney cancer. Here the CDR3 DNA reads TGTGCCAGCAGCTTAAGGGCAAACTCTCCCCCCTACAATGAGCAGTTCTTC. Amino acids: CASSLRANSPPYNEQFF.